These 3 T cell receptor beta chains came from one sample sequenced in a study of immune cell composition in non-small cell lung cancer. The protocol was immunoSEQ multiplex PCR, while the TCRdb copy is restricted to in-frame clones and leaves out a portion. The sample carries approximately 2,100 clones, approximately 72% recorded once. The specimen was lung tumor tissue. The receptor source for this set is a human donor with non-small cell lung cancer.

The V gene is TRBV28, the J gene TRBJ2-7; D gene uncertain. The CDR3 is made up of 12 amino acids. CDR1 and CDR2 from the germline V gene are MDHEN and SYDVKM. V was trimmed by 2 bases and J by 6 bases, leaving 8 bases between them. The CDR3 bases are TGTGCCAGCAGTTTACGGAGTCGCGAGCAGTACTTC. Its protein product is CASSLRSREQYF.

The chain carries TRBV21-1 and TRBJ2-7; the table calls TRBD1, which could not be checked here. TRBV21-1 corresponds to a pseudogene. This CDR3 is 13 amino acids long. CDR3 amino acids: CASSKTGGYEQYF. CDR3 in DNA: TGTGCCAGCAGCAAGACAGGGGGCTACGAGCAGTACTTC.

This clone was observed a single time. The V call is TRBV21-1, the J call TRBJ1-2. TRBV21-1 is classified as a pseudogene. The CDR3 consists of 19 residues. In DNA form, the CDR3 reads TGTGCCAGCAGCTTATCCGATTGCTCTAGCGGGGGCGGACTTTGTGGCTACACCTTC. It specifies CASSLSDCSSGGGLCGYTF.